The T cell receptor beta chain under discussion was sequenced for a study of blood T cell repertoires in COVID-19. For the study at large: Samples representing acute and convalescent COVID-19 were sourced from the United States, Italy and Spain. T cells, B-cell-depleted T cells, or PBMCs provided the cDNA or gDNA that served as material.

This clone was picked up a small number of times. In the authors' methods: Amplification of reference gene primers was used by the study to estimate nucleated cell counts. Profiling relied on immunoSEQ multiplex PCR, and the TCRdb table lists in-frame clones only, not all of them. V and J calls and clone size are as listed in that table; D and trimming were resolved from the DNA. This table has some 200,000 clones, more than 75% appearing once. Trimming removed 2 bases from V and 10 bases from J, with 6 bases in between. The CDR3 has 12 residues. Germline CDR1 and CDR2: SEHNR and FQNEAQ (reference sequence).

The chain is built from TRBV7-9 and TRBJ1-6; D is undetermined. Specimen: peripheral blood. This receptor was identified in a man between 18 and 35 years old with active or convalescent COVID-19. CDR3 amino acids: CASSLIGSPLHF. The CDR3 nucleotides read TGTGCCAGCAGCTTAATTGGCTCACCCCTCCACTTT.